These 5 T cell receptor beta chains came from one sample sequenced in a study of T cells in Graves' hyperthyroidism and ophthalmopathy. RNA transcripts gave rise to amplified TCR beta CDR3 regions. HTBI primers were the set used in a first-round RT-PCR of the TCR CDR3. TCRdb re-called the multiplex PCR reads through MiXCR, storing one row per CDR3 protein. Of approximately 430,000 distinct CDR3 sequences in the sample, more than 15% were seen once. Sequenced input: blood. The receptors were sampled from a woman younger than 35 with Graves' hyperthyroidism.

This clonotype has only a few counts. V gene TRBV20-1 combines with J gene TRBJ2-7; 8 bases fit TRBD2. With V trimmed by 0 bases and J by 5 bases, 3 bases remained unmatched. The CDR3 extends over 13 amino acids. Per the germline V gene, CDR1 is DFQATT and CDR2 is SNEGSKA (reference sequence). CDR3 loop: CSARDGRVNEQYF. In DNA form, the CDR3 reads TGCAGTGCTAGAGACGGGAGGGTGAACGAGCAGTACTTC.

This clonotype was detected only once. This chain joins TRBV28 and TRBJ2-2; 8 nucleotides align to TRBD1. J lost 8 bases, V lost 2 bases, and 4 bases had no gene match. The CDR3 is 14 amino acids. The germline CDR1 and CDR2 sequences are MDHEN and SYDVKM. The CDR3 here is CASSLDRGVGELFF. For the CDR3, the DNA is TGTGCCAGCAGTTTAGACAGGGGTGTGGGGGAGCTGTTTTTT.

This clonotype occurred a few times. The chain recombines TRBV24-1 with TRBJ1-5; no clear D gene. Trimming cost V 5 bases and J 2 bases, with 6 bases left between them. Germline CDR1 is KGHDR and CDR2 is SFDVKD. The length of the CDR3 is 13 residues. The CDR3 bases are TGTGCCACCAGTGGGGAGGGCAATCAGCCCCAGCATTTT. Its protein product is CATSGEGNQPQHF.

The count of this clonotype is one. The chain uses TRBV6-1 and TRBJ2-2; unclear D gene. This CDR3 is built from 15 residues. Trimming cost V 3 bases and J 8 bases, with 16 bases left between them. Germline-derived CDR1 and CDR2 are MNHNS and SASEGT. Here the CDR3 reads CASSDGPTGSGELFF. DNA of the CDR3: TGTGCCAGCAGTGACGGACCGACCGGATCAGGGGAGCTGTTTTTT.

In this sample, this clonotype turned up a few times. V is TRBV10-2 and J is TRBJ2-3; 12 nucleotides line up with TRBD2. CDR1 and CDR2 from the germline V gene are WSHSY and SAAADI. V dropped 5 bases and J dropped 6; count of bases not matched to a gene: 3. The CDR3 length is 14 residues. The DNA for the CDR3 is TGCGCCAGCAGTACTAGCGGGAGGTCTGATACGCAGTATTTT. It is translated as CASSTSGRSDTQYF.